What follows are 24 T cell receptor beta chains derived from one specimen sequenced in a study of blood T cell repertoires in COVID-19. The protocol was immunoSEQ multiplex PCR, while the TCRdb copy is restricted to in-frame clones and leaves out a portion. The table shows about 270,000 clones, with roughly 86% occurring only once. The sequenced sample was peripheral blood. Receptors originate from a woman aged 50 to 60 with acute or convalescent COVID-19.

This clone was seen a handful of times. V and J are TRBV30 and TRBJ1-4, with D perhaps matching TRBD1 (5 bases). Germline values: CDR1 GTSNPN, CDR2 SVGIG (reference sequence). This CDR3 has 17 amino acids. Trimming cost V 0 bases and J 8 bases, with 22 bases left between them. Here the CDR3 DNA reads TGTGCCTGGAGTGTACGACCCGGGGCCTTGGGGGGGGAAAAACTGTTTTTT. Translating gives CAWSVRPGALGGEKLFF.

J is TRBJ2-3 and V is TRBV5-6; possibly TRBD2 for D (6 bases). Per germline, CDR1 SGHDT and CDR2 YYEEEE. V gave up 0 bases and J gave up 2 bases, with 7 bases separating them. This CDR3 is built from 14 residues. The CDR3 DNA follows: TGTGCCAGCAGCTTGGGCGGGGCCACAGATACGCAGTATTTT. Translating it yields CASSLGGATDTQYF.

This CDR3 is CASSYPPRGNTIYF. Here the CDR3 DNA reads TGTGCCAGCAGTTACCCGCCGCGAGGAAACACCATATATTTT. The chain carries TRBV6-5 and TRBJ1-3; the D is unclear. Per germline, CDR1 MNHEY and CDR2 SVGAGI. V lost 2 bases, J lost 4 bases, and 9 bases lay in between. The CDR3 runs 14 residues.

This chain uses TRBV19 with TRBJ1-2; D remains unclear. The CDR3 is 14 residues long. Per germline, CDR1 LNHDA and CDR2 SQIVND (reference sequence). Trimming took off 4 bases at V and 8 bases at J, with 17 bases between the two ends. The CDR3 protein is CASSTTFRGIGYTF. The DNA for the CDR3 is TGTGCCAGTAGTACGACCTTTCGGGGAATCGGCTACACCTTC. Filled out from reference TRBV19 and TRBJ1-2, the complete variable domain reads DGGITQSPKYLFRKEGQNVTLSCEQNLNHDAMYWYRQDPGQGLRLIYYSQIVNDFQKGDIAEGYSVSREKKESFPLTVTSAQKNPTAFYLCASSTTFRGIGYTFGSGTRLTVV.

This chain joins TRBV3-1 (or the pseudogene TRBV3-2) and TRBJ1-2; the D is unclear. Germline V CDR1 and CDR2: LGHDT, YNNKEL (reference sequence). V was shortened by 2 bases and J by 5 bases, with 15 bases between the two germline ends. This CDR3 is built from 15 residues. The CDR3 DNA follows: TGTGCCAGCAGCCAATGGGGAGAGGGAATGTATGGCTACACCTTC. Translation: CASSQWGEGMYGYTF.

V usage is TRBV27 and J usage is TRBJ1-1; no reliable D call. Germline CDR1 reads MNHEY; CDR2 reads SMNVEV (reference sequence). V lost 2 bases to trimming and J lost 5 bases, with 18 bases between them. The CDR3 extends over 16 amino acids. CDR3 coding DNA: TGTGCCAGCAGTTTAGCAGCCCCGGGTATTCGGACTGAAGCTTTCTTT. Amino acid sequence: CASSLAAPGIRTEAFF.

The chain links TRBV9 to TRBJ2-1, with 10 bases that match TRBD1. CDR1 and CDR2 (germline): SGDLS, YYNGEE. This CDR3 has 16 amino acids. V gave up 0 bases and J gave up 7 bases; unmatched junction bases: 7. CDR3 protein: CASSVGGTGVQNEQFF. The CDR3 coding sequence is TGTGCCAGCAGCGTAGGGGGGACAGGGGTTCAGAATGAGCAGTTCTTC.

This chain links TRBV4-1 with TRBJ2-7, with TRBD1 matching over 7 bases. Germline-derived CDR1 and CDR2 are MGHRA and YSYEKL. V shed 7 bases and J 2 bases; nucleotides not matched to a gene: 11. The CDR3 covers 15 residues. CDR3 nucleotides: TGCGCCAGCAAAACAGCACCGGGACAGCCCTACGAGCAGTACTTC. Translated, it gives CASKTAPGQPYEQYF.

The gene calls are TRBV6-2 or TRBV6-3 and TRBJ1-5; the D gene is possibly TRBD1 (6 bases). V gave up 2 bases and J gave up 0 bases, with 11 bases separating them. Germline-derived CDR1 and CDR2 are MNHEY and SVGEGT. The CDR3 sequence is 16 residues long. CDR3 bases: TGTGCCAGCAGTTACACCGGACAGTATAGCAATCAGCCCCAGCATTTT. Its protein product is CASSYTGQYSNQPQHF.

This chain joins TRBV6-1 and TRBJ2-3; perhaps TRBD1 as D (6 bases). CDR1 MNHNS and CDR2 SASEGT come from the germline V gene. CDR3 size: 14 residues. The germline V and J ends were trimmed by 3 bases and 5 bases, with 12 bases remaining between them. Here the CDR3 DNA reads TGTGCCAGCAGTGAGCGACAGGTGGTAGATACGCAGTATTTT. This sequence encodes CASSERQVVDTQYF.

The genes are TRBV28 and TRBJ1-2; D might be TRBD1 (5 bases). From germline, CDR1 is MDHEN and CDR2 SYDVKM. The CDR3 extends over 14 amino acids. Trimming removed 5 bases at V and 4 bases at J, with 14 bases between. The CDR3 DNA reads TGTGCCAGCAGTCCATCGGGACTGTTCTATGGCTACACCTTC. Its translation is CASSPSGLFYGYTF.

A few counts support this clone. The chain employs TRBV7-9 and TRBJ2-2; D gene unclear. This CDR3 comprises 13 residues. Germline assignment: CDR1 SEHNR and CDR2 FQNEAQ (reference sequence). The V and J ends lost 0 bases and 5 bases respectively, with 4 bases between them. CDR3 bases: TGTGCCAGCAGCTTAGCGGCAACCGGGGAGCTGTTTTTT. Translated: CASSLAATGELFF.

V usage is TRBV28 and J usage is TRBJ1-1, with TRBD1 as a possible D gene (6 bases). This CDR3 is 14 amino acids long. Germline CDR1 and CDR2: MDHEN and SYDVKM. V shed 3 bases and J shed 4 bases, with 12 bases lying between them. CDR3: CASSFGFRGTEAFF. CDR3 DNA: TGTGCCAGCAGTTTCGGGTTCAGGGGCACTGAAGCTTTCTTT. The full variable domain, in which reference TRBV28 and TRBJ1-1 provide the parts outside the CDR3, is DVKVTQSSRYLVKRTGEKVFLECVQDMDHENMFWYRQDPGLGLRLIYFSYDVKMKEKGDIPEGYSVSREKKERFSLILESASTNQTSMYLCASSFGFRGTEAFFGQGTRLTVV.

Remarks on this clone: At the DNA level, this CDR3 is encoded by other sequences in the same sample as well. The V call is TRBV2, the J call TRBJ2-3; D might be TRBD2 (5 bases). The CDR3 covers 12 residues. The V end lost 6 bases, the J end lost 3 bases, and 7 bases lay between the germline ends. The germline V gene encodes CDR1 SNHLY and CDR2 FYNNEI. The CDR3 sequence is CASRERTDTQYF. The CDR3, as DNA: TGTGCCAGCAGAGAGCGGACAGATACGCAGTATTTT.

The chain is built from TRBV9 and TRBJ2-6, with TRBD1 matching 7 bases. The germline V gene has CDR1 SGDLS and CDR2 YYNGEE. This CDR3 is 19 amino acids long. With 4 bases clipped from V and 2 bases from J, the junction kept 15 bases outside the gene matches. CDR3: CASSPRTGSVGPGANVLTF. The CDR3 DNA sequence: TGTGCCAGCAGCCCTCGGACAGGCTCCGTCGGTCCTGGGGCCAACGTCCTGACTTTC.

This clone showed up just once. The CDR3 reads CASSEVAPGDTEAFF. The CDR3 DNA reads as TGTGCCAGCAGTGAAGTGGCCCCCGGGGACACTGAAGCTTTCTTT. The V call is TRBV2, the J call TRBJ1-1, with D uncertain. Trimming stripped 1 base from V and 3 bases from J, with 12 bases between. The CDR3 spans 15 residues. The V gene's germline CDR1 is SNHLY and CDR2 FYNNEI.

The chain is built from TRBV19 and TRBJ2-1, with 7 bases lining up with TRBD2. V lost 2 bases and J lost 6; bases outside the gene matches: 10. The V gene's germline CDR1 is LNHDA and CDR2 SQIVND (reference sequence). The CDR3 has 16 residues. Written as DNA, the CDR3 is TGTGCCAGTAGTATACTTGGCGGGAGTCCCACCAATGAGCAGTTCTTC. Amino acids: CASSILGGSPTNEQFF.

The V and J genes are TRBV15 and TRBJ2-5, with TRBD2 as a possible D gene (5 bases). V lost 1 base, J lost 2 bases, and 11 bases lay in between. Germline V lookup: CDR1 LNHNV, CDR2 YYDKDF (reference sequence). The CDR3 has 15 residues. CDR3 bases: TGTGCCACCAGCAGAGGTGGCCCGGGGCAAGAGACCCAGTACTTC. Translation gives CATSRGGPGQETQYF. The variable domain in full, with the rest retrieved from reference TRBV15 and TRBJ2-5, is DAMVIQNPRYQVTQFGKPVTLSCSQTLNHNVMYWYQQKSSQAPKLLFHYYDKDFNNEADTPDNFQSRRPNTSFCFLDIRSPGLGDTAMYLCATSRGGPGQETQYFGPGTRLLVL.

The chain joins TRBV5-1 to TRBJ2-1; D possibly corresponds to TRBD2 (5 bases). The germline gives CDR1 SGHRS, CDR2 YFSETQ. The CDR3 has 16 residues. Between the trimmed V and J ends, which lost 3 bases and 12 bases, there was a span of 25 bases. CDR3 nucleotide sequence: TGCGCCAGCAGCTCCCTACTTACTAGGGCATTAGCTGGGCAGTTCTTC. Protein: CASSSLLTRALAGQFF.

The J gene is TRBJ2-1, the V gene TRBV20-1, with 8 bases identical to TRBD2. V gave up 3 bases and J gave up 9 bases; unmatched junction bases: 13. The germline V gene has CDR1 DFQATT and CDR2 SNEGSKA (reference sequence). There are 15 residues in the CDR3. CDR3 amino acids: CSASTSGKRFFEQFF. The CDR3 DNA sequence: TGCAGTGCTAGTACTAGCGGTAAACGTTTTTTTGAGCAGTTCTTC.

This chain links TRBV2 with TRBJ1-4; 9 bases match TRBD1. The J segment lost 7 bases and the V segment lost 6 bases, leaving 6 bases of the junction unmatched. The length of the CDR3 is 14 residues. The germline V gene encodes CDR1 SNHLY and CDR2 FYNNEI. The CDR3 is CASREQGASEKLFF. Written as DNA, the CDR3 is TGTGCCAGCAGGGAACAGGGGGCAAGTGAAAAACTGTTTTTT.

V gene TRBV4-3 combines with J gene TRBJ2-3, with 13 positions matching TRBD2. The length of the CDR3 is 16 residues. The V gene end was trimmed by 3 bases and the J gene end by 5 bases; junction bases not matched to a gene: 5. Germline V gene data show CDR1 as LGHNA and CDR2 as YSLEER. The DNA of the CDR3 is TGCGCCAGCAGCCACGGACTAGCGGGAGCCGGAGATACGCAGTATTTT. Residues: CASSHGLAGAGDTQYF.

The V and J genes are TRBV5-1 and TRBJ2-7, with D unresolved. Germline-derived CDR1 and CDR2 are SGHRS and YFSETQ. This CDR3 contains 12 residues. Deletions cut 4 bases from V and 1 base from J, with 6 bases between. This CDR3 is CASSLKSYEQYF. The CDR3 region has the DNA TGCGCCAGCAGCCTTAAATCCTACGAGCAGTACTTC.

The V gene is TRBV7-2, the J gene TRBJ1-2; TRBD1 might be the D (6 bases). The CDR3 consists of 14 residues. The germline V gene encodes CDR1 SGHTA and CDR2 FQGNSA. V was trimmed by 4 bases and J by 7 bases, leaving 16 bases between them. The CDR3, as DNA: TGTGCCAGCAGCTCATGGGGGGGCGCCGGTGGCTACACCTTC. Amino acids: CASSSWGGAGGYTF.